This is a list of T cell receptor beta chains from one sample in a study of CD8+CD57+ T cells in acquired aplastic anemia. TCRdb fed the reads into MiXCR, producing one record per CDR3 protein. The sample gives approximately 80,000 distinct CDR3 sequences, less than 85% of which show up once; 80% to 90% is in the top ten. Specimen: sorted CD4+, CD8+, or CD8+CD57+ T cells (not recorded which) from PBMCs. Receptor source: a human donor with aplastic anemia. Both conserved end residues are part of each CDR3. The order of the fields is V gene, D gene, J gene, clone size, CDR3 protein, CDR3 DNA. The D gene is left open where the match is weak. Some rows have no size entry. The others give once, few or many, or a class for an expanded clone.

v_gene: TRBV5-1; d_gene: -; j_gene: TRBJ2-1; abundance: -; CDR3aa: CASSLDYLAEQFF; CDR3nt: TGCGCCAGCAGCTTGGACTATTTGGCTGAGCAGTTCTTC
v_gene: TRBV10-1; d_gene: TRBD2; j_gene: TRBJ2-7; abundance: -; CDR3aa: CASSEGTSGITYEQYF; CDR3nt: TGCGCCAGCAGTGAGGGGACTAGCGGGATAACTTACGAGCAGTACTTC
v_gene: TRBV10-3; d_gene: -; j_gene: TRBJ1-2; abundance: -; CDR3aa: CAISEGQIYDYTF; CDR3nt: TGTGCCATCAGTGAAGGGCAGATATATGACTACACCTTC
v_gene: TRBV11-2; d_gene: TRBD1; j_gene: TRBJ2-7; abundance: -; CDR3aa: CASSLPGTGTGDEQYF; CDR3nt: TGTGCCAGCAGCTTACCCGGGACAGGGACAGGGGACGAGCAGTACTTC
v_gene: TRBV7-6; d_gene: TRBD1; j_gene: TRBJ1-3; abundance: once; CDR3aa: CASSLARQGMGNTIYF; CDR3nt: TGTGCCAGCAGCTTAGCGAGACAGGGGATGGGAAACACCATATATTTT
v_gene: TRBV6-5; d_gene: -; j_gene: TRBJ2-7; abundance: -; CDR3aa: CASSFSRFTYEQYF; CDR3nt: TGTGCCAGCAGCTTTAGTCGGTTCACCTACGAGCAGTACTTC
v_gene: TRBV20-1; d_gene: -; j_gene: TRBJ1-2; abundance: -; CDR3aa: CSASGVDGYTF; CDR3nt: TGCAGTGCTTCAGGGGTGGATGGCTACACCTTC
v_gene: TRBV7-9; d_gene: -; j_gene: TRBJ1-1; abundance: once; CDR3aa: CASSPYHTEAFF; CDR3nt: TGTGCCAGCAGCCCGTATCACACTGAAGCTTTCTTT
v_gene: TRBV7-6; d_gene: -; j_gene: TRBJ2-7; abundance: -; CDR3aa: CASSSRHYEQYF; CDR3nt: TGTGCCAGCAGCTCCAGACACTACGAGCAGTACTTC
v_gene: TRBV19; d_gene: -; j_gene: TRBJ1-6; abundance: -; CDR3aa: CASTPGGFSYNSPLHF; CDR3nt: TGTGCCAGTACCCCGGGGGGGTTCTCCTATAATTCACCCCTCCACTTT
v_gene: TRBV30; d_gene: -; j_gene: TRBJ2-3; abundance: -; CDR3aa: CAFASGSTDTQYF; CDR3nt: TGTGCCTTTGCCAGCGGAAGCACAGATACGCAGTATTTT
v_gene: TRBV20-1; d_gene: -; j_gene: TRBJ2-5; abundance: -; CDR3aa: CSARGETQYF; CDR3nt: TGCAGTGCTAGAGGAGAGACCCAGTACTTC
v_gene: TRBV9; d_gene: -; j_gene: TRBJ2-1; abundance: -; CDR3aa: CASSGPGTPNEQFF; CDR3nt: TGTGCCAGCAGCGGGCCAGGGACCCCAAATGAGCAGTTCTTC
v_gene: TRBV15; d_gene: TRBD2; j_gene: TRBJ2-7; abundance: -; CDR3aa: CATSREAGYYEQYF; CDR3nt: TGTGCCACCAGCAGAGAAGCGGGGTACTACGAGCAGTACTTC
v_gene: TRBV5-6; d_gene: -; j_gene: TRBJ2-2; abundance: few; CDR3aa: CASSPQGGLTGELFF; CDR3nt: TGTGCCAGCAGCCCACAGGGTGGTCTCACCGGGGAGCTGTTTTTT